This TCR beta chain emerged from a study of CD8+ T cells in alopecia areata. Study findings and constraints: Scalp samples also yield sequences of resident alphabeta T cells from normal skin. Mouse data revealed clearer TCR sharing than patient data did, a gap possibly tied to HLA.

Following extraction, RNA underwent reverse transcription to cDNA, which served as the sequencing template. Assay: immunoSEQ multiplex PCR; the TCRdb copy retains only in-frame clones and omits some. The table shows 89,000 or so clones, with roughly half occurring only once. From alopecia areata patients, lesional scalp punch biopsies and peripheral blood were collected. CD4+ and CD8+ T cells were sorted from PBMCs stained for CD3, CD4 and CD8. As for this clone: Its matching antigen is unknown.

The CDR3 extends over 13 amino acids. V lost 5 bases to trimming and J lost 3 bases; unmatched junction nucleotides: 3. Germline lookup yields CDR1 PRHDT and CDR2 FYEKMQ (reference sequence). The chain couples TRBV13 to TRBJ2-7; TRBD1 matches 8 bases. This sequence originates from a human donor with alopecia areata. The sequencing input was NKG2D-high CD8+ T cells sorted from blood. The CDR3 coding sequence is TGTGCCAGCAGCATAACAGGGGGCTACGAGCAGTACTTC. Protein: CASSITGGYEQYF.